These 3 T cell receptor beta chains came from one sample sequenced in a study of blood T cell repertoires in COVID-19. Measured with immunoSEQ multiplex PCR; TCRdb has only the in-frame clones, and not every one. The data hold tens of thousands of clones, with more than 75% observed a single time. Sequencing was done on a sample of peripheral blood. These receptor sequences come from a human donor with active COVID-19. The donor label of this sample is uncertain.

The V call is TRBV5-1, the J call TRBJ2-7; tentatively, D is TRBD1 (9 bases). Trimming removed 4 bases from V and 4 bases from J, with 18 bases in between. Germline CDR1 SGHRS, CDR2 YFSETQ. The CDR3 length is 15 residues. The CDR3 DNA reads TGCGCCAGCAGCCCGGGGGGGACAGGGACGTACGAGCAGTACTTC. It codes for CASSPGGTGTYEQYF.

This sequence joins TRBV3-1 (or the pseudogene TRBV3-2) and TRBJ1-6; D ambiguous. V gave up 4 bases and J gave up 4 bases, with 8 bases separating them. CDR3 size: 14 residues. Germline loops: CDR1 LGHDT, CDR2 YNNKEL (reference sequence). The CDR3 nucleotides are TGTGCCAGCAGCCCCGCCGGGTATAATTCACCCCTCCACTTT. It yields the protein CASSPAGYNSPLHF.

This clone was seen a few times. The chain joins TRBV20-1 to TRBJ2-7; 8 positions match TRBD1. The CDR3 runs 11 residues. The germline gives CDR1 DFQATT, CDR2 SNEGSKA (reference sequence). The J segment lost 7 bases and the V segment lost 6 bases, leaving 5 bases of the junction unmatched. For the CDR3, the DNA is TGCAGTGCGGAACAGGGGGAAGAGCAGTACTTC. Protein: CSAEQGEEQYF.